These T cell receptor beta chains were read from a single sample in a study of blood T cell repertoires in COVID-19. TCRdb keeps only in-frame clones here, not all; method: immunoSEQ multiplex PCR. The sample shows around 100,000 clones, around 86% of them seen only once. The sample was peripheral blood. The receptors were gathered from a man aged 60 to 69 with COVID-19, enrolled during active disease. CDR3s leave out the opening cysteine and the closing phenylalanine or tryptophan. Fields, in order: CDR3 protein, V gene, J gene.

CDR3 protein: ASSPQTGGNTEAF
V gene: TRBV9
J gene: TRBJ1-1

CDR3 protein: ASSPQGAGELF
V gene: TRBV11-1
J gene: TRBJ2-2

CDR3 protein: ASSAVPDRGYEQY
V gene: TRBV7-9
J gene: TRBJ2-7

CDR3 protein: ATGQGDNEKLF
V gene: TRBV10-3
J gene: TRBJ1-4

CDR3 protein: ASVRGHLSTDTQY
V gene: TRBV27
J gene: TRBJ2-3

CDR3 protein: ASSYGTGVNEQY
V gene: TRBV6-5
J gene: TRBJ2-7

CDR3 protein: ASSPLAGDTGELF
V gene: TRBV4-3
J gene: TRBJ2-2

CDR3 protein: ASSIGGGGTEAF
V gene: TRBV19
J gene: TRBJ1-1

CDR3 protein: ASSTGLAGYEQY
V gene: TRBV7-2
J gene: TRBJ2-7

CDR3 protein: ASSDPPDSPKNYSNQPQH
V gene: TRBV6-4
J gene: TRBJ1-5

CDR3 protein: ASSIDWTGNNQPQH
V gene: TRBV19
J gene: TRBJ1-5

CDR3 protein: ASSLQGLAGSEQY
V gene: TRBV5-1
J gene: TRBJ2-7

CDR3 protein: ASSEATRLNNEQF
V gene: TRBV6-1
J gene: TRBJ2-1

CDR3 protein: ASRTTGPTGELF
V gene: TRBV5-1
J gene: TRBJ2-2

CDR3 protein: ASSQAGGNEQY
V gene: TRBV3-1/TRBV3-2
J gene: TRBJ2-7

CDR3 protein: ASSWTGTVAQETQY
V gene: TRBV28
J gene: TRBJ2-5

CDR3 protein: ATSGITDTQY
V gene: TRBV14
J gene: TRBJ2-3

CDR3 protein: ASRDGTGSSYEQY
V gene: TRBV6-6
J gene: TRBJ2-7

CDR3 protein: ASSGEVDNSPLH
V gene: TRBV5-1
J gene: TRBJ1-6